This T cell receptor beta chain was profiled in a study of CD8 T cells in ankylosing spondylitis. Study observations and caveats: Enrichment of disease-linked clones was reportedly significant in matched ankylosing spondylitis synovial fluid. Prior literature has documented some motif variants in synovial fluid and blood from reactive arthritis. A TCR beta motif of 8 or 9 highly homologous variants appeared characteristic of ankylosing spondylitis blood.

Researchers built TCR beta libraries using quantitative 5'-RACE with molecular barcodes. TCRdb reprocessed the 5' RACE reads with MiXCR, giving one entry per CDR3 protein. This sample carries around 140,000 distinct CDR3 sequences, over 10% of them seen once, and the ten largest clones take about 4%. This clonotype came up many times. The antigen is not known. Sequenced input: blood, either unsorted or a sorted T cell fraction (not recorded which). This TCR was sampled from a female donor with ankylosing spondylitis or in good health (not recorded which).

The CDR3 protein is CASSLAFGYEQYF. The CDR3 nucleotides read TGTGCCAGCAGCTTAGCCTTCGGCTACGAGCAGTACTTC. This chain connects TRBV13 to TRBJ2-7; D gene unclear. Trimming pared 1 base from V and 3 bases from J, leaving 7 bases between. The CDR3 extends over 13 amino acids. Looked up from germline, CDR1 is PRHDT and CDR2 is FYEKMQ (reference sequence).